The TCR beta chain under discussion was sequenced for a study of T cells in Graves' hyperthyroidism and ophthalmopathy. Amplification targeted TCR beta CDR3 regions from RNA transcripts. With the HTBI primer set, the TCR CDR3 went through a first round of RT-PCR. TCRdb re-analysed the multiplex PCR reads in MiXCR, keeping a single row per CDR3 protein. Seen here are over 300,000 distinct CDR3 sequences, about 14% observed once, and the top ten hold 9.5% to 11%. Trimming left V 5 bases short and J 11 bases short, with 9 bases between. In germline, CDR1 is SEHNR, CDR2 FQNEAQ (reference sequence). This CDR3 has 11 amino acids. This clonotype was observed a handful of times.

The TCR was taken from a woman aged 60-75 years with Graves' hyperthyroidism. The sample consisted of blood. V usage is TRBV7-9 and J usage is TRBJ2-2; D unclear. The chain's CDR3 is CASSPSLELFF. CDR3 sequence (DNA): TGTGCCAGCAGCCCCAGCTTAGAGCTGTTTTTT.